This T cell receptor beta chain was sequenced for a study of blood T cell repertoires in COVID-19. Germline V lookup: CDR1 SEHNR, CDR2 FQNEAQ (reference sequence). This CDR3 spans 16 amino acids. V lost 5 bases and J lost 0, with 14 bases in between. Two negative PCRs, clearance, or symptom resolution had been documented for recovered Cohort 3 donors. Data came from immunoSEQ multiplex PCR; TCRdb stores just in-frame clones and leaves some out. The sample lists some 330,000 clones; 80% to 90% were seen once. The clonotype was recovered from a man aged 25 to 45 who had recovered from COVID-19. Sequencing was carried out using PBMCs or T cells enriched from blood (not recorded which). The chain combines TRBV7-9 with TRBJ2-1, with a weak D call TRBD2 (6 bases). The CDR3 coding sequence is TGTGCCAGCAGCCCCAAGCGGGCATCCTCCTACAATGAGCAGTTCTTC. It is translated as CASSPKRASSYNEQFF.